This T cell receptor beta chain is drawn from a study of molecular identifiers for immune sequencing clone quantification. Broader study findings: Over 97% of effector molecules, but under 1% in naive cells, were held by clones with more than 20 RNA copies.

In its sample, this clonotype was seen many times. Its specificity is not known. Between about 20,000 and 1,100,000 sorted cells, with 10%, 30% or 50% RNA, yielded naive CD8 libraries. A CD8+CD4-CCR7+CD45RA+ phenotype served as the sorting definition for naive CD8 T cells. Methods described previously, with TCR primers listed, were used for bulk TCR libraries. A single record per CDR3 protein comes from TCRdb applying MiXCR to the PCR reads. The repertoire holds hundreds of thousands of distinct CDR3 sequences, 25% seen once, with 0.75% to 0.8% in the top ten. V lost 3 bases to trimming and J lost 4 bases, with 12 bases between them. The CDR3 is 13 amino acids. Germline V gene lookup returns CDR1 GTSNPN and CDR2 SVGIG (reference sequence).

V and J are TRBV30 and TRBJ1-1; no definite D call. The specimen was naive CD8+ T cells from blood, with Jurkat cell RNA spiked in. The subset here: FACS-sorted CD8+CD4-CCR7+CD45RA+ naive T cells. The sequence was obtained from a human donor in good health. Some libraries in this study had Jurkat cell RNA spiked in. CDR3 nucleotides: TGTGCCTGGAGCGAGGGCATTTTCACTGAAGCTTTCTTT. As protein: CAWSEGIFTEAFF.